A single sample is the source of the 11 T cell receptor beta chains below, sequenced in a study of blood T cell repertoires in COVID-19. Libraries were prepared by immunoSEQ multiplex PCR; TCRdb keeps only in-frame clonotypes and omits some of them. There are a few hundred thousand clones in the sample; 90% occur only once, and 2.9% lies in the top ten. The specimen sequenced was peripheral blood. All receptors derive from a woman under 40 with COVID-19, enrolled during active disease.

This chain connects TRBV6-5 to TRBJ2-5; 9 bases agree with TRBD1. Per germline, CDR1 MNHEY and CDR2 SVGAGI. The CDR3 contains 12 residues. Losses at the gene ends were 9 bases for V and 5 bases for J; bases not matched to a gene: 4. This CDR3 reads CASETGGETQYF. The CDR3 nucleotides read TGTGCCAGTGAGACAGGGGGTGAGACCCAGTACTTC.

A single count supports this clone. The chain couples TRBV18 to TRBJ2-7, with 7 bases that match TRBD1. Germline CDR1 and CDR2: KGHSH and LQKENI. CDR3 length equals 15 residues. Trimming at V came to 4 bases and at J to 0 bases, leaving 6 bases not matched to a gene. DNA for the CDR3: TGTGCCAGCTCACATGGACAGGCACGCTCCTACGAGCAGTACTTC. The encoded protein is CASSHGQARSYEQYF.

This chain uses TRBV7-9 with TRBJ1-6; 7 bases match TRBD1. Germline trimming cut 3 bases from V and 10 bases from J; bases unmatched to any gene: 6. The CDR3 has 14 amino acids. Germline V gene data show CDR1 as SEHNR and CDR2 as FQNEAQ (reference sequence). The CDR3 sequence is CASSFNRGDSPLHF. The CDR3, as DNA: TGTGCCAGCAGCTTCAACAGGGGCGACTCACCCCTCCACTTT.

This chain connects TRBV6-5 to TRBJ2-5; the match to TRBD2 covers 8 bases. CDR3 size: 12 residues. Germline-derived CDR1 and CDR2 are MNHEY and SVGAGI. With V trimmed by 8 bases and J by 5 bases, 4 bases remained unmatched. This CDR3 is CASGGLEETQYF. The CDR3 DNA reads as TGTGCCAGCGGGGGACTAGAGGAGACCCAGTACTTC.

The J gene is TRBJ2-7, the V gene TRBV13; TRBD1 matches at 7 bases. This CDR3 region has 15 residues. V lost 5 bases to trimming and J lost 4 bases; unmatched junction nucleotides: 11. Germline V gene data show CDR1 as PRHDT and CDR2 as FYEKMQ (reference sequence). The CDR3 sequence: CASSDRDSGLYEQYF. CDR3 coding DNA: TGTGCCAGCAGCGACCGGGACAGCGGTCTTTACGAGCAGTACTTC.

This chain uses TRBV12-3 or TRBV12-4 with TRBJ2-7; D is perhaps TRBD1 (6 bases). The CDR3 extends over 13 amino acids. Between the trimmed V and J ends, which lost 6 bases and 7 bases, there was a span of 16 bases. CDR3 region: CASSRDTDWEQYF. DNA for the CDR3: TGTGCCAGCAGCCGGGACACCGACTGGGAGCAGTACTTC.

This clone was detected many times. The rearrangement links TRBV5-1 to TRBJ1-2; maybe TRBD1 (5 bases). The CDR3 consists of 14 residues. V lost 2 bases, J lost 3 bases, and 11 bases lay in between. CDR1 and CDR2 (germline): SGHRS, YFSETQ. The CDR3 loop is CASSFTGGDYGYTF. The CDR3 region has the DNA TGCGCCAGCAGCTTCACAGGAGGGGACTATGGCTACACCTTC.

The J gene is TRBJ1-6, the V gene TRBV12-3 or TRBV12-4; D might be TRBD1 (6 bases). The CDR3 has 13 residues. The V and J ends lost 6 bases and 8 bases respectively, with 11 bases between them. The CDR3 is CASRYRADSPLHF. CDR3 DNA: TGTGCCAGCAGGTACAGGGCTGATTCACCCCTCCACTTT.

This clone was observed once. For the CDR3, the DNA is TGTGCCAGCAGTCCGACGACTAGCTTAAGGTATAGGGGGAATGAGCAGTTCTTC. Translating it yields CASSPTTSLRYRGNEQFF. This chain joins TRBV6-2 or TRBV6-3 and TRBJ2-1, with D perhaps matching TRBD2 (7 bases). The CDR3 spans 18 residues. CDR1 and CDR2 (germline): MNHEY, SVGEGT. The V and J ends lost 5 bases and 7 bases respectively, with 27 bases between them.

CDR3 sequence reads: CSVGLAGGGEQYF. The CDR3 DNA reads as TGCAGCGTTGGGCTAGCGGGAGGAGGCGAGCAGTACTTC. The chain couples TRBV29-1 to TRBJ2-7; 11 nucleotides match TRBD2. The J segment lost 6 bases and the V segment lost 4 bases, leaving 5 bases of the junction unmatched. The CDR3 consists of 13 residues. CDR1 and CDR2 from the germline V gene are SQVTM and ANQGSEA.

The chain carries TRBV5-1 and TRBJ1-2; D gene ambiguous. V lost 1 base to trimming and J lost 2 bases, with 6 bases between them. The CDR3 covers 13 residues. Germline V CDR1 and CDR2: SGHRS, YFSETQ. As DNA, the CDR3 is TGCGCCAGCAGCTTGACAAACAACTATGGCTACACCTTC. As protein: CASSLTNNYGYTF.